The 13 T cell receptor beta chains below all came from one sample that was sequenced in a study of T cell responses to AZD1222 COVID-19 vaccine. Here immunoSEQ multiplex PCR was the method, and the copy in TCRdb shows in-frame clones only, minus some. The profile shows 200,000 or so clones, about 93% of them singletons. The specimen was peripheral blood, collected 28 days after the second AZD1222 dose. The receptor set was obtained from an adult who received the AZD1222 COVID-19 vaccine.

This sequence joins TRBV9 and TRBJ1-6; TRBD1 might be the D (5 bases). V lost 4 bases, J lost 1 base, and 12 bases lay in between. Germline values: CDR1 SGDLS, CDR2 YYNGEE. This CDR3 has 16 residues. The CDR3 sequence: CASSQGYGSYNSPLHF. In nucleotides, the CDR3 is TGTGCCAGCAGCCAGGGATATGGGTCCTATAATTCACCCCTCCACTTT.

This rearrangement joins TRBV5-8 to TRBJ1-2; D not certain. The germline V gene has CDR1 SGHTS and CDR2 YDEGEE. Trimming removed 0 bases from V and 7 bases from J, with 7 bases in between. The CDR3 has 12 residues. The CDR3 loop is CASSLDGPGYTF. The CDR3 DNA reads as TGTGCCAGCAGCTTGGACGGTCCTGGCTACACCTTC.

This clone was seen once. J is TRBJ1-4 and V is TRBV11-2, with D possibly being TRBD1 (6 bases). CDR1 and CDR2 from the germline V gene are SGHAT and FQNNGV. The CDR3 spans 13 residues. V shed 5 bases and J shed 4 bases, with 8 bases lying between them. CDR3 coding DNA: TGTGCCAGCAGCCGAGGGGGTAATGAAAAACTGTTTTTT. Amino acid sequence: CASSRGGNEKLFF.

The rearrangement uses TRBV4-1 and TRBJ1-2; possible D gene TRBD1, 5 bases. The CDR3 spans 14 residues. The V end lost 3 bases, the J end lost 4 bases, and 12 bases lay between the germline ends. The germline gives CDR1 MGHRA, CDR2 YSYEKL. The CDR3 region is CASSHPQASYGYTF. The CDR3 coding sequence is TGCGCCAGCAGCCACCCACAGGCCAGCTATGGCTACACCTTC.

V is TRBV2 and J is TRBJ1-2, with a tentative D call TRBD1 (5 bases). V dropped 4 bases and J dropped 6 bases, with 9 bases sitting between them. CDR3 length: 12 amino acids. Germline-derived CDR1 and CDR2 are SNHLY and FYNNEI. CDR3 in DNA: TGTGCCAGCAGTGCAGGGTTGGATGGCTACACCTTC. Protein sequence: CASSAGLDGYTF.

This chain connects TRBV28 to TRBJ1-2; perhaps TRBD1 as D (5 bases). The CDR3 consists of 12 residues. Trimming left V 5 bases short and J 10 bases short, with 14 bases between. Germline values: CDR1 MDHEN, CDR2 SYDVKM. CDR3 nucleotide sequence: TGTGCCAGCAGTGGGGACCATCGTAACTACACCTTC. Its translation: CASSGDHRNYTF.

The CDR3 bases are TGTGCCAGCACCCAATGGAGGGCTAGCGGTAGCACAGATACGCAGTATTTT. Translating it yields CASTQWRASGSTDTQYF. The chain has TRBV11-2 and TRBJ2-3; TRBD2 agrees at 7 bases. The CDR3 runs to 17 residues. Germline CDR1 is SGHAT and CDR2 is FQNNGV. Trimming at V came to 7 bases and at J to 0 bases, leaving 13 bases not matched to a gene.

The chain combines TRBV7-9 with TRBJ1-3; possibly TRBD1 for D (5 bases). V shed 6 bases and J shed 6 bases, with 21 bases lying between them. CDR3 length: 16 residues. Germline CDR1 reads SEHNR; CDR2 reads FQNEAQ (reference sequence). CDR3 coding DNA: TGTGCCAGCAGGCGACCGGGACCCTCAGAGGAAAACACCATATATTTT. It translates to CASRRPGPSEENTIYF. Full variable domain (remainder filled in from reference TRBV7-9 and TRBJ1-3): DTGVSQNPRHKITKRGQNVTFRCDPISEHNRLYWYRQTLGQGPEFLTYFQNEAQLEKSRLLSDRFSAERPKGSFSTLEIQRTEQGDSAMYLCASRRPGPSEENTIYFGEGSWLTVV.

V gene TRBV6-5 combines with J gene TRBJ1-1; D gene unclear. The V gene's germline CDR1 is MNHEY and CDR2 SVGAGI. CDR3 length: 13 residues. For the CDR3, the DNA is TGTGTCCACCGGGGTGAGGGGAACACTGAAGCTTTCTTT. Residues: CVHRGEGNTEAFF.

The V gene is TRBV5-6, the J gene TRBJ1-5, with D uncertain. V dropped 0 bases and J dropped 8 bases, with 9 bases sitting between them. The germline CDR1 and CDR2 sequences are SGHDT and YYEEEE. The CDR3 consists of 13 residues. The CDR3 reads CASSLGSFEPQHF. The CDR3 region has the DNA TGTGCCAGCAGCTTGGGATCCTTCGAGCCCCAGCATTTT.

The chain carries TRBV6-5 and TRBJ2-7; D remains unclear. CDR3 length equals 11 residues. Germline assignment: CDR1 MNHEY and CDR2 SVGAGI. V was cut by 2 bases and J by 6 bases, with 5 bases left in between. The CDR3 spells CASSYGPEQYF. As DNA, the CDR3 is TGTGCCAGCAGTTACGGGCCCGAGCAGTACTTC.

The V gene is TRBV2, the J gene TRBJ2-7; D ambiguous. V lost 4 bases, J lost 3 bases, and 13 bases lay in between. The CDR3 is 14 residues long. Looked up from germline, CDR1 is SNHLY and CDR2 is FYNNEI. This chain's CDR3 is CASSVKATYYEQYF. In DNA form, the CDR3 reads TGTGCCAGCAGTGTTAAAGCGACCTACTACGAGCAGTACTTC.

V is TRBV4-2 and J is TRBJ2-1, with 7 bases aligning to TRBD2. J lost 5 bases, V lost 3 bases, and 10 bases had no gene match. The CDR3 totals 16 residues. Germline CDR1 LGHNA, CDR2 YNFKEQ. The CDR3 bases are TGTGCCAGCAGCCACATTGCCAGCGGGGCCCACAATGAGCAGTTCTTC. Its translation is CASSHIASGAHNEQFF.